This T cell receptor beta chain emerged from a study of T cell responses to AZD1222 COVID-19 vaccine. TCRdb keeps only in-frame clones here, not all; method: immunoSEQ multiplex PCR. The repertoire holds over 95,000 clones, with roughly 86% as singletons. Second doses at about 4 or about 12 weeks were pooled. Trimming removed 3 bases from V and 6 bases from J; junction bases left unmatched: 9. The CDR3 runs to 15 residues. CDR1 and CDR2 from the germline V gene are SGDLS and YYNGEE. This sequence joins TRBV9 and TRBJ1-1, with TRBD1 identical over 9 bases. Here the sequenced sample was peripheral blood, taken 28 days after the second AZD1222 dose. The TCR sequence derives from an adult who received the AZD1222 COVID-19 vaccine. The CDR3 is CASSALDRGLSEAFF. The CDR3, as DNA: TGTGCCAGCAGCGCCCTGGACAGGGGACTCTCTGAAGCTTTCTTT. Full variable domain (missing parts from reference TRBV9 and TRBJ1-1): DSGVTQTPKHLITATGQRVTLRCSPRSGDLSVYWYQQSLDQGLQFLIQYYNGEERAKGNILERFSAQQFPDLHSELNLSSLELGDSALYFCASSALDRGLSEAFFGQGTRLTVV.